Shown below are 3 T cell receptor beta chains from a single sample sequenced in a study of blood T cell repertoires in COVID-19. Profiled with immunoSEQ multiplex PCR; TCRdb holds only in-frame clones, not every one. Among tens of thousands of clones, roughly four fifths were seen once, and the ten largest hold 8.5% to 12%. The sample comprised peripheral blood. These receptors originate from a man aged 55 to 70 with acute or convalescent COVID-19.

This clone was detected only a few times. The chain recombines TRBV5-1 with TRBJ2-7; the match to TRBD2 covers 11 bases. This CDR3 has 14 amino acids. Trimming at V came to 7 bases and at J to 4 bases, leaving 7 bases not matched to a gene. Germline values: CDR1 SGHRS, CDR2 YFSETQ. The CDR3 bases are TGCGCCAGCGGGCTCGGGACTAGCGGATACGAGCAGTACTTC. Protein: CASGLGTSGYEQYF.

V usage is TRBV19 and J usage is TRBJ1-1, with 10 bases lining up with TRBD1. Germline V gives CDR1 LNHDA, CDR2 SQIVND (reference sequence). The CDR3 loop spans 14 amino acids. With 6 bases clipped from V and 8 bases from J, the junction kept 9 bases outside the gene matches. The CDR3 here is CASSPIDRGPEAFF. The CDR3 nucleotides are TGTGCCAGTAGCCCTATTGACAGGGGGCCCGAAGCTTTCTTT.

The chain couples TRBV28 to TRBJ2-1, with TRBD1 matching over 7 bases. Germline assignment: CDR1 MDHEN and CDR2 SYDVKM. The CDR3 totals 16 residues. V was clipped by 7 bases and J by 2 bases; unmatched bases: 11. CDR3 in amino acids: CASTQAGQGAYNEQFF. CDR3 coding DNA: TGTGCCAGCACCCAAGCCGGGCAGGGGGCCTACAATGAGCAGTTCTTC.